The clone carrying this TCR beta chain was detected ten times or more. As to time point: newly diagnosed GD, antithyroid drugs for less than 3 months. Preparation of the TCR library used RNA extracted from PBMCs. This specimen comes from a study of regulatory T cells in long-lasting Graves disease. The V gene lost 3 bases and the J gene lost 0 bases, with 13 bases spanning the gap. Germline CDR1 reads SEHNR; CDR2 reads FQNEAQ (reference sequence). CDR3 size: 16 residues. Researchers made TCR beta libraries by using iRepertoire HTBI primers and running Arm-PCR on CDR3 regions. TCRdb independently ran MiXCR on the multiplex PCR reads; one entry per CDR3 protein. The table includes approximately 400,000 distinct CDR3 sequences, 15% detected once. These data also formed part of another study, on T cells in Graves' hyperthyroidism and ophthalmopathy.

This specimen consisted of peripheral blood mononuclear cells (PBMCs), obtained at new diagnosis, from a patient treated with antithyroid drugs. The V gene is TRBV7-9, the J gene TRBJ2-3, with D possibly being TRBD1 or TRBD2 (5 bases each). This receptor was identified in a woman aged 40-49 years with Graves disease. This chain's CDR3 is CASSFGDPPSTDTQYF. In DNA form, the CDR3 reads TGTGCCAGCAGCTTCGGGGACCCCCCCAGCACAGATACGCAGTATTTT.